A single TCR beta chain is shown here with its context. Its antigen is currently unknown. Deletions cut 4 bases from V and 3 bases from J, with 18 bases between. Germline loops: CDR1 SNHLY, CDR2 FYNNEI. The CDR3 covers 16 residues. The entry originates in a study of neurological immune-mediated disorders. Study-level findings and limits: HTLV-1-associated myelopathy showed the most TCR clonal expansion; multiple sclerosis the least, below healthy controls.

The study built sorted libraries from more than 900,000 CD4+ or CD8+ T cells. The team produced cDNA through 5'RACE using 10-nucleotide random UMIs. From the 5' RACE reads, TCRdb called clonotypes with MiXCR, one entry per CDR3 protein. In the table there are roughly 20,000 distinct CDR3 sequences, about 18% of which are singletons. The sequence derives from a young woman with multiple sclerosis. The chain couples TRBV2 to TRBJ1-1; tentative D call: TRBD1 (6 bases). Input material: CD8+ T cells from blood. The CDR3 DNA reads as TGTGCCAGCAGTGTACCAGGGGCTGCGCGGGACACTGAAGCTTTCTTT. The encoded protein is CASSVPGAARDTEAFF.